A single sample gave rise to the 25 T cell receptor beta chains below, sequenced in a study of T cell repertoires in cytomegalovirus infection. TCRdb analysed the reads with MiXCR anew, one entry per CDR3 protein. Of approximately 600,000 distinct CDR3 sequences in the sample, over 35% were seen once. No antigens are known for them. Sequencing used cultured PBMCs, obtained from culture after CMV antigen stimulation. The receptor set was obtained from a human donor in good health (CMV status not recorded). Some clones in this sample may be carry-over from other donors' samples.

V gene TRBV3-1 combines with J gene TRBJ2-3; 12 nucleotides agree with TRBD2. The germline CDR1 and CDR2 sequences are LGHDT and YNNKEL (reference sequence). This CDR3 comprises 21 residues. The J segment lost 0 bases and the V segment lost 0 bases, leaving 13 bases of the junction unmatched. As DNA, the CDR3 is TGTGCCAGCAGCCAAGATTCATTCCGACTAGCGGGAGCCTCTAGCACAGATACGCAGTATTTT. Encoded protein: CASSQDSFRLAGASSTDTQYF.

The V call is TRBV5-1, the J call TRBJ2-7, with 10 positions matching TRBD2. CDR3 length: 16 amino acids. Unmatched junction bases numbered 9, after V lost 4 bases and J lost 2 bases. Germline CDR1 reads SGHRS; CDR2 reads YFSETQ. CDR3 sequence: CASSRASGSPTYEQYF. CDR3 bases: TGCGCCAGCAGCCGAGCTAGCGGGAGCCCCACCTACGAGCAGTACTTC.

This clonotype occurred many times. This sequence joins TRBV11-2 and TRBJ2-5, with D perhaps TRBD1 (6 bases). The CDR3 loop spans 14 amino acids. V was trimmed by 3 bases and J by 5 bases, leaving 13 bases between them. Germline CDR1 is SGHAT and CDR2 is FQNNGV. The CDR3 protein is CASSLLGAGETQYF. The CDR3 nucleotides are TGTGCCAGCAGCTTGCTGGGGGCCGGTGAGACCCAGTACTTC.

The CDR3 loop is CASSWDRPSTF. DNA of the CDR3: TGTGCCAGCAGCTGGGACAGACCTAGCACCTTC. The chain is built from TRBV12-3 or TRBV12-4 and TRBJ1-2; 7 nucleotides match TRBD1. J gave up 13 bases and V 6 bases, and 8 bases lay outside the gene matches. CDR3 length: 11 residues.

This clonotype was observed at least ten times. The genes are TRBV7-2 and TRBJ2-3; 9 bases map to TRBD2. There are 15 residues in the CDR3. CDR1 SGHTA and CDR2 FQGNSA come from the germline V gene. With 5 bases clipped from V and 1 base from J, the junction kept 4 bases outside the gene matches. The CDR3 loop reads CASSQVAGGTDTQYF. Here the CDR3 DNA reads TGTGCCAGCAGCCAAGTAGCGGGGGGCACAGATACGCAGTATTTT.

This clonotype was seen a single time. V and J are TRBV7-8 and TRBJ2-3; 8 bases line up with TRBD2. J gave up 2 bases and V 5 bases, and 9 bases lay outside the gene matches. The CDR3 is made up of 16 amino acids. Germline V lookup: CDR1 SGHVS, CDR2 FQNEAQ. The CDR3 coding sequence is TGTGCCAGCAGCCCCCAGGCGGGAGGAACCACAGATACGCAGTATTTT. Amino acid sequence: CASSPQAGGTTDTQYF.

This chain connects TRBV7-2 to TRBJ2-3, with 10 bases aligning to TRBD2. This CDR3 comprises 15 residues. The germline gives CDR1 SGHTA, CDR2 FQGNSA. Trimming took 2 bases from V and 6 from J; bases not matched to a gene: 5. CDR3 residues: CASSLSGGALDTQYF. In nucleotides, the CDR3 is TGTGCCAGCAGCTTAAGCGGGGGGGCTCTGGATACGCAGTATTTT.

The chain is built from TRBV7-2 and TRBJ2-5; D call uncertain. Deletions cut 5 bases from V and 1 base from J, with 14 bases between. This CDR3 has 15 amino acids. Looked up from germline, CDR1 is SGHTA and CDR2 is FQGNSA. CDR3 amino acids: CASSPWRRLQETQYF. In DNA, the CDR3 is TGTGCCAGCAGCCCGTGGCGCAGGCTCCAAGAGACCCAGTACTTC.

A few counts support this clonotype. The rearrangement joins TRBV7-2 to TRBJ1-5; D remains ambiguous. Germline-derived CDR1 and CDR2 are SGHTA and FQGNSA. The CDR3 is made up of 12 amino acids. V gave up 5 bases and J gave up 3 bases, with 5 bases separating them. The CDR3 sequence is CASSKANQPQHF. The CDR3 DNA is TGTGCCAGCAGCAAAGCCAATCAGCCCCAGCATTTT.

The V gene is TRBV7-2, the J gene TRBJ2-4; the match to TRBD1 covers 10 bases. This CDR3 spans 15 amino acids. J lost 5 bases, V lost 5 bases, and 6 bases had no gene match. CDR1 and CDR2 (germline): SGHTA, FQGNSA. In DNA form, the CDR3 reads TGTGCCAGCAGCACCACCGGGACAGGGGAAAACATTCAGTACTTC. Its protein product is CASSTTGTGENIQYF.

This clonotype was picked up a small number of times. The V call is TRBV7-9, the J call TRBJ1-4; D call uncertain. Germline CDR1 reads SEHNR; CDR2 reads FQNEAQ (reference sequence). CDR3 length: 14 residues. Trimming removed 1 base from V and 4 bases from J, with 7 bases in between. The DNA of the CDR3 is TGTGCCAGCAGCTTAGGGCAGTATAATGAAAAACTGTTTTTT. Translating it yields CASSLGQYNEKLFF.

CDR3 bases: TGTGCCAGCAGTGCGGGAGGGCCGGTTAATGAAAAACTGTTTTTT. Its protein product is CASSAGGPVNEKLFF. The gene calls are TRBV2 and TRBJ1-4; D remains ambiguous. There are 15 residues in the CDR3. Deletions cut 4 bases from V and 4 bases from J, with 13 bases between. Per germline, CDR1 SNHLY and CDR2 FYNNEI.

This clonotype was counted only a few times. The gene calls are TRBV7-9 and TRBJ1-1; D ambiguous. This CDR3 is built from 13 residues. V gave up 3 bases and J gave up 6 bases, with 11 bases separating them. Germline V lookup: CDR1 SEHNR, CDR2 FQNEAQ (reference sequence). The CDR3 reads CASSFAGIAEAFF. As DNA, the CDR3 is TGTGCCAGCAGCTTTGCGGGTATCGCTGAAGCTTTCTTT.

V is TRBV6-2 or TRBV6-3 and J is TRBJ2-5; TRBD2 agrees at 7 bases. CDR1 and CDR2 from the germline V gene are MNHEY and SVGEGT. The CDR3 consists of 14 residues. V lost 6 bases, J lost 1 base, and 5 bases stayed unmatched. CDR3 loop: CASRRSSGQETQYF. Here the CDR3 DNA reads TGTGCCAGCAGGCGATCTAGCGGCCAAGAGACCCAGTACTTC.

This clonotype was counted only a few times. The gene calls are TRBV6-2 or TRBV6-3 and TRBJ1-2; D unresolved. CDR3 length equals 12 residues. Germline V CDR1 and CDR2: MNHEY, SVGEGT. V was clipped by 0 bases and J by 6 bases, with 5 bases between them. CDR3 sequence (DNA): TGTGCCAGCAGTTACTCGTGGGATGGCTACACCTTC. This encodes CASSYSWDGYTF.

The J gene is TRBJ2-7, the V gene TRBV28; D is undetermined. V was clipped by 5 bases and J by 6 bases, with 20 bases between them. The CDR3 is made up of 15 amino acids. The germline V gene encodes CDR1 MDHEN and CDR2 SYDVKM. The CDR3 coding sequence is TGTGCCAGCAGTATTGATCCTATGGTTAGGAGCGAGCAGTACTTC. This codes for CASSIDPMVRSEQYF.

This chain connects TRBV2 to TRBJ1-4; D gene uncertain. The CDR3 has 14 amino acids. CDR1 is SNHLY, CDR2 FYNNEI, per germline. V lost 4 bases and J lost 6, with 12 bases in between. The chain's CDR3 is CASSGSDAYEKLFF. The CDR3 DNA sequence: TGTGCCAGCAGTGGGTCGGACGCTTATGAAAAACTGTTTTTT.

This clonotype has a handful of counts. The chain uses TRBV2 and TRBJ2-5; 11 bases fit TRBD2. The CDR3 extends over 16 amino acids. From germline, CDR1 is SNHLY and CDR2 FYNNEI. J was trimmed by 2 bases and V by 4 bases; bases with no gene match: 6. The CDR3 DNA follows: TGTGCCAGCAGTGCCGACCTAGCGGGGGGTCAAGAGACCCAGTACTTC. Translating it yields CASSADLAGGQETQYF.

This sequence joins TRBV6-1 and TRBJ1-1; maybe TRBD1 (6 bases). Trimming pared 6 bases from V and 2 bases from J, leaving 13 bases between. Germline V gene lookup returns CDR1 MNHNS and CDR2 SASEGT. This CDR3 contains 14 residues. In DNA form, the CDR3 reads TGTGCCAGCAGGGGAACAGGGCTCAACACTGAAGCTTTCTTT. It specifies CASRGTGLNTEAFF.

V is TRBV6-6 and J is TRBJ2-3, with 9 bases identical to TRBD2. V dropped 10 bases and J dropped 2; count of bases not matched to a gene: 13. Germline V lookup: CDR1 MNHNY, CDR2 SVGAGI (reference sequence). The CDR3 covers 16 residues. In DNA, the CDR3 is TGTGCCACAACCGGCCGCGGGAGGGGGGCCACAGATACGCAGTATTTT. Translation: CATTGRGRGATDTQYF.

V usage is TRBV2 and J usage is TRBJ2-7; 9 nucleotides line up with TRBD1. Per germline, CDR1 SNHLY and CDR2 FYNNEI. This CDR3 region has 15 residues. The V and J ends lost 5 bases and 7 bases, in that order; junction bases with no gene match: 12. CDR3 region: CASSTDLDRGGEQYF. For the CDR3, the DNA is TGTGCCAGCAGTACCGACTTGGACAGGGGAGGGGAGCAGTACTTC.

This clonotype was counted a few times. The CDR3 region has the DNA TGTGCCAGCAGCCCTGACAGGGCAGACACTGAAGCTTTCTTT. It encodes CASSPDRADTEAFF. The genes are TRBV7-2 and TRBJ1-1; 7 nucleotides match TRBD1. The germline gives CDR1 SGHTA, CDR2 FQGNSA. V lost 5 bases to trimming and J lost 3 bases; unmatched junction nucleotides: 6. The CDR3 has 14 residues.

The V call is TRBV7-4, the J call TRBJ2-1; D may be TRBD1 (6 bases). The CDR3 runs 17 residues. Germline V gives CDR1 SGHVT, CDR2 SQSDAQ. V was clipped by 5 bases and J by 2 bases, with 19 bases between them. The CDR3 sequence: CASSLRQAEKPYNEQFF. CDR3 bases: TGTGCCAGCAGCCTGAGACAGGCTGAGAAACCCTACAATGAGCAGTTCTTC.

This clonotype has only a few counts. The genes are TRBV7-9 and TRBJ1-6; a weak D match, TRBD1 (6 bases). Germline lookup yields CDR1 SEHNR and CDR2 FQNEAQ (reference sequence). There are 14 residues in the CDR3. Trimming removed 3 bases from V and 10 bases from J, with 13 bases in between. The CDR3: CASSLDSWSSPLHF. CDR3 DNA sequence: TGTGCCAGCAGCTTGGACAGCTGGAGCTCACCCCTCCACTTT.

The rearrangement links TRBV19 to TRBJ2-7; 7 bases align to TRBD2. The V and J ends lost 3 bases and 6 bases, in that order; junction bases with no gene match: 14. Germline lookup yields CDR1 LNHDA and CDR2 SQIVND (reference sequence). The CDR3 totals 16 residues. Here the CDR3 DNA reads TGTGCCAGTAGTATGATAATTTGGCAGTCGGGAGGCGAGCAGTACTTC. Translated, it gives CASSMIIWQSGGEQYF.